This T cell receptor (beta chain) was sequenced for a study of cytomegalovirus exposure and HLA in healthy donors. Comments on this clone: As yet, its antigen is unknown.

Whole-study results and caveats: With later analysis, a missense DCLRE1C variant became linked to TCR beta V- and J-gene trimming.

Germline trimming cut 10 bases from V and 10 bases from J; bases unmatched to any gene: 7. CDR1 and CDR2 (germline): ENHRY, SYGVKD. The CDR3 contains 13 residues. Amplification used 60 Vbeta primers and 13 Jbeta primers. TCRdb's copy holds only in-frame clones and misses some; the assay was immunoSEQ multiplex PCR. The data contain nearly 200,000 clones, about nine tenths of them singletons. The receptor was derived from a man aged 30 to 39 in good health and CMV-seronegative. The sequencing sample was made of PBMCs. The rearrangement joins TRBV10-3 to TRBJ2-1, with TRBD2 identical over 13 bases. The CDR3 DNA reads TGTGCCACCGGACTAGCGGGGGCCCCAGAGCAGTTCTTC. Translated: CATGLAGAPEQFF.